This T cell receptor beta chain originates from a study of blood T cell repertoires in COVID-19. Enrolled during active infection, Seattle patients were then followed longitudinally. The CDR3 spans 13 residues. V lost 0 bases to trimming and J lost 2 bases, with 5 bases between them. CDR1 and CDR2 from the germline V gene are MNHNS and SASEGT. The repertoire was sequenced with immunoSEQ multiplex PCR; TCRdb's copy has only in-frame clones and lacks some. Of around 310,000 clones in the sample, around 90% were seen once. The sequence was obtained from a woman aged 40 to 55 with COVID-19, enrolled during active disease. Sequenced: peripheral blood. V is TRBV6-1 and J is TRBJ2-7; D is undetermined. The CDR3 loop reads CASSEAGPYEQYF. The DNA for the CDR3 is TGTGCCAGCAGTGAAGCTGGCCCCTACGAGCAGTACTTC.